This T cell receptor (beta chain) is drawn from a study of radiation and T cells in renal cell carcinoma. The CDR3 is 15 amino acids. CDR1 is LNHDA and CDR2 is SQIVND in the germline V gene (reference sequence). V lost 0 bases to trimming and J lost 4 bases; unmatched junction nucleotides: 3. Time point noted: blood 2 weeks post-SBRT. Specified treatment: 15 Gy SBRT to primary tumor, nephrectomy 4 weeks later. Concerning this clone itself: Its antigen is as yet unknown.

TCRdb keeps only in-frame clones here, not all; method: immunoSEQ multiplex PCR. The sample lists some 75,000 clones; about four fifths were seen once. Study-level results: From baseline, blood top tumor clonotypes peaked at 2 weeks post-radiation. Baseline intratumoral clonotype presence is unknown without pretreatment biopsies.

The J gene is TRBJ2-7, the V gene TRBV19; 10 positions agree with TRBD1. The clonotype comes from a man in his 60s with renal cell carcinoma. This material consisted of blood, taken from a patient whose treatment included radiotherapy and nephrectomy. CDR3 region: CASSIEDRGPYEQYF. The CDR3 region has the DNA TGTGCCAGTAGTATAGAAGACAGGGGGCCGTACGAGCAGTACTTC.